This T cell receptor (beta chain) came from a study of blood T cell repertoires in COVID-19. Between the trimmed V and J ends, which lost 7 bases and 9 bases, there was a span of 15 bases. The CDR3 is 12 amino acids. Germline V lookup: CDR1 MDHEN, CDR2 SYDVKM. Only in-frame clones appear in the TCRdb table, and some are missing; sequencing was by immunoSEQ multiplex PCR. The table records around 430,000 clones, about nine tenths of them present only once. Sample: peripheral blood. The chain couples TRBV28 to TRBJ1-1, with no clear D. The TCR originated in a woman aged 50 to 60 with COVID-19, enrolled during active disease. This CDR3 is CASNSGGRKAFF. DNA of the CDR3: TGTGCCAGCAATTCAGGAGGGCGGAAAGCTTTCTTT.